This is a list of T cell receptor beta chains from one sample in a study of early T cells in non-severe SARS-CoV-2 infection. From the 5' RACE reads, TCRdb called clonotypes with MiXCR, one entry per CDR3 protein. The sample records 55,000 to 75,000 distinct CDR3 sequences, 9% to 15% being singletons. The sequencing input was whole blood. Receptors were obtained from an adult who was a healthcare worker with PCR-confirmed SARS-CoV-2 infection or an uninfected control (not recorded which). Each CDR3 is given with its conserved first and last residue. The D gene is left open where the match is weak. The size entry is marked missing in some rows and otherwise reads once, few, many or a size class.

D gene	V gene	J gene	clone size	CDR3 length	CDR3 protein	CDR3 DNA
TRBD2	TRBV12-3/TRBV12-4	TRBJ2-1	many	14	CASNYGGRVNEQFF	TGTGCCAGCAATTATGGCGGGAGGGTCAATGAGCAGTTCTTC
TRBD1	TRBV29-1	TRBJ2-7	many	12	CSVGTGAYEQYF	TGCAGCGTTGGGACAGGGGCCTACGAGCAGTACTTC
TRBD2	TRBV7-3	TRBJ2-3	many	16	CASSWGLAGGTDTQYF	TGTGCCAGCAGCTGGGGACTAGCGGGGGGCACAGATACGCAGTATTTT
-	TRBV11-3	TRBJ2-2	many	12	CASSLSAGELFF	TGTGCCAGCAGCTTATCTGCCGGGGAGCTGTTTTTT
-	TRBV11-2	TRBJ2-1	many	13	CASSLVSYNEQFF	TGTGCCAGCAGCTTAGTTTCCTACAATGAGCAGTTCTTC
-	TRBV29-1	TRBJ2-1	many	14	CSVEGTSSYNEQFF	TGCAGCGTTGAGGGCACAAGCTCCTACAATGAGCAGTTCTTC
-	TRBV30	TRBJ1-1	many	14	CAWSVGTMNTEAFF	TGTGCCTGGAGTGTCGGCACAATGAACACTGAAGCTTTCTTT
-	TRBV2	TRBJ2-4	-	14	CASSEAESKNIQYF	TGTGCCAGCAGTGAAGCCGAGTCGAAAAACATTCAGTACTTC
-	TRBV3-1	TRBJ2-2	many	15	CASSPLDAGAGELFF	TGTGCCAGCAGCCCCTTGGACGCAGGGGCCGGGGAGCTGTTTTTT
-	TRBV20-1	TRBJ1-2	many	13	CSATLSSNYGYTF	TGCAGTGCTACCCTATCCTCTAACTATGGCTACACCTTC
TRBD2	TRBV4-2	TRBJ2-1	few	16	CASSQEVLAGSNEQFF	TGTGCCAGCAGCCAAGAGGTACTAGCGGGAAGCAATGAGCAGTTCTTC
-	TRBV20-1	TRBJ2-7	many	12	CSARLKAYEQYF	TGCAGTGCTAGACTCAAGGCCTACGAGCAGTACTTC
-	TRBV19	TRBJ2-3	-	13	CASSIPVADTQYF	TGTGCCAGTAGTATACCCGTAGCAGATACGCAGTATTTT
TRBD2	TRBV27	TRBJ2-7	many	15	CASSSLAGGGYEQYF	TGTGCCAGCAGTTCCTTAGCGGGAGGAGGCTACGAGCAGTACTTC
-	TRBV2	TRBJ2-7	many	13	CASRQGRSYEQYF	TGTGCCAGCAGACAGGGAAGGTCCTACGAGCAGTACTTC
-	TRBV7-9	TRBJ2-7	few	15	CASSTGVSSSYEQYF	TGTGCCAGCAGCACTGGAGTTTCGAGCTCCTACGAGCAGTACTTC
TRBD2	TRBV20-1	TRBJ2-1	many	15	CSARLAGGPGDEQFF	TGCAGTGCTAGACTAGCGGGAGGGCCCGGCGATGAGCAGTTCTTC
TRBD2	TRBV2	TRBJ2-7	-	14	CASSPTSGRAEQYF	TGTGCCAGCAGCCCGACTAGCGGGAGGGCCGAGCAGTACTTC
-	TRBV5-1	TRBJ2-2	many	15	CASSTGYMDTGELFF	TGCGCCAGCAGCACAGGGTATATGGATACCGGGGAGCTGTTTTTT
-	TRBV11-2	TRBJ2-7	-	11	CASSSTSEQYF	TGTGCCAGCAGTTCGACCTCCGAGCAGTACTTC
TRBD2	TRBV28	TRBJ2-1	few	20	CASSLRTSGTPGSAYNEQFF	TGTGCCAGCAGTCTCCGGACTAGCGGGACCCCAGGGTCAGCTTACAATGAGCAGTTCTTC
TRBD2	TRBV3-1	TRBJ2-5	few	14	CASSPYETSGREDF	TGTGCCAGCAGCCCATATGAAACTAGCGGGAGAGAGGACTTC
TRBD1	TRBV12-3/TRBV12-4	TRBJ2-7	many	15	CASSVDRATPYEQYF	TGTGCCAGCAGTGTGGACAGGGCTACCCCCTACGAGCAGTACTTC
-	TRBV29-1	TRBJ2-5	many	14	CSLRRGGWGETQYF	TGCAGCCTCCGACGCGGGGGCTGGGGGGAGACCCAGTACTTC
-	TRBV7-3	TRBJ2-3	many	13	CASSLSLGDTQYF	TGTGCCAGCAGCCTTAGCCTTGGAGATACGCAGTATTTT
-	TRBV10-3	TRBJ1-6	many	13	CAIRGGTGSPLHF	TGTGCCATCAGAGGGGGTACTGGTTCACCCCTCCACTTT
-	TRBV27	TRBJ1-5	many	12	CASRSGDQPQHF	TGTGCCAGCAGATCTGGGGATCAGCCCCAGCATTTT
-	TRBV7-3	TRBJ1-1	many	13	CASSLYGGREAFF	TGTGCCAGCAGCCTCTACGGGGGTCGGGAAGCTTTCTTT
TRBD2	TRBV28	TRBJ2-1	many	14	CASSLGGIYNEQFF	TGTGCCAGCAGTCTGGGGGGGATCTACAATGAGCAGTTCTTC
-	TRBV7-6	TRBJ1-1	many	13	CASSFQMGTEVFF	TGTGCCAGCAGCTTCCAAATGGGGACTGAAGTTTTCTTT
-	TRBV6-6	TRBJ2-4	many	15	CASSPEGTRGNIQYF	TGTGCCAGCAGCCCGGAAGGGACTCGAGGGAACATTCAGTACTTC
-	TRBV18	TRBJ2-7	few	13	CASSPRQTYEQYF	TGTGCCAGCTCACCGAGACAGACCTACGAGCAGTACTTC
TRBD1	TRBV12-3/TRBV12-4	TRBJ2-7	few	15	CASSRTGGQGYEQYF	TGTGCCAGCAGCCGAACGGGGGGACAGGGATACGAGCAGTACTTC
TRBD1	TRBV29-1	TRBJ1-2	many	13	CSGGTADNYGYTF	TGCAGCGGTGGGACAGCGGATAACTATGGCTACACCTTC
TRBD1	TRBV12-3/TRBV12-4	TRBJ1-4	many	14	CASRWTGMNEKLFF	TGTGCCAGCAGGTGGACAGGGATGAATGAAAAACTGTTTTTT
TRBD1	TRBV5-1	TRBJ1-1	-	15	CASSPPVPGQGTAFF	TGCGCCAGCAGCCCGCCAGTCCCGGGACAGGGAACTGCTTTCTTT
-	TRBV28	TRBJ2-4	few	13	CATIPETKNIQYF	TGTGCTACCATACCAGAAACCAAAAACATTCAGTACTTC
-	TRBV11-2	TRBJ2-3	-	12	CASSSMGWSQYF	TGTGCCAGCAGCAGTATGGGGTGGTCGCAGTATTTT
-	TRBV20-1	TRBJ2-7	-	11	CSAPESYEQYF	TGCAGTGCTCCAGAATCCTACGAGCAGTACTTC
-	TRBV28	TRBJ1-1	few	14	CASSLGNLRTEAFF	TGTGCCAGCAGTCTCGGGAACTTGAGAACTGAAGCTTTCTTT
-	TRBV30	TRBJ1-6	few	12	CASGPRNSPLHF	TGTGCCTCCGGCCCAAGGAATTCACCCCTCCACTTT
-	TRBV5-4	TRBJ2-1	many	12	CASSLVQGEQFF	TGTGCCAGCAGCTTGGTGCAGGGTGAGCAGTTCTTC
TRBD1	TRBV29-1	TRBJ1-2	many	11	CSAYRGHGYTF	TGCAGCGCCTACAGGGGGCATGGCTACACCTTC
-	TRBV7-3	TRBJ2-2	many	13	CASSFVNTGELFF	TGTGCCAGCAGCTTTGTGAACACCGGGGAGCTGTTTTTT
-	TRBV28	TRBJ2-1	-	13	CASSPRDSNEQFF	TGTGCCAGCAGCCCAAGGGACTCCAATGAGCAGTTCTTC
-	TRBV5-1	TRBJ2-3	many	18	CASSLVEQRLRRADTQYF	TGCGCCAGCAGCTTGGTGGAACAGCGGCTCCGAAGGGCAGATACGCAGTATTTT
-	TRBV18	TRBJ2-3	many	13	CASSPQSTDTQYF	TGTGCCAGCTCACCACAAAGCACAGATACGCAGTATTTT
TRBD1	TRBV15	TRBJ2-2	-	17	CAASRPFRGTNTGELFF	TGTGCCGCCAGCAGACCCTTCAGGGGGACGAACACCGGGGAGCTGTTTTTT